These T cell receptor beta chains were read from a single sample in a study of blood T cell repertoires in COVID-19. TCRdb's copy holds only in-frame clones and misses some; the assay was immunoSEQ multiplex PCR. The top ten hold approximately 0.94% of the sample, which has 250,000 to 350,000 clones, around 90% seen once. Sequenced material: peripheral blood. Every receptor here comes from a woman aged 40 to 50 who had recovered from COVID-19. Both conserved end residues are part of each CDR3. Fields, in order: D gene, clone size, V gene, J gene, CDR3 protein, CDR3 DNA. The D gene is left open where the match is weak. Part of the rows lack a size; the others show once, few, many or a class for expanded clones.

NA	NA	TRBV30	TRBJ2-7	CAWSVGRDYEQYF	TGTGCCTGGAGTGTAGGACGGGACTACGAGCAGTACTTC
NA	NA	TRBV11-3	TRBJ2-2	CASSLVYFGDTGELFF	TGTGCCAGCAGCTTAGTTTATTTCGGGGACACCGGGGAGCTGTTTTTT
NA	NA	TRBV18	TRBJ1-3	CASSPTGNDGNTIYF	TGTGCCAGCTCACCTACCGGGAACGATGGAAACACCATATATTTT
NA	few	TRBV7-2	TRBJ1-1	CASSLSQGNTEAFF	TGTGCCAGCAGCTTAAGTCAGGGGAACACTGAAGCTTTCTTT
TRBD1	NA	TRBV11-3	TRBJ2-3	CASSLDGTGGTDTQYF	TGTGCCAGCAGCTTAGATGGGACAGGGGGCACAGATACGCAGTATTTT
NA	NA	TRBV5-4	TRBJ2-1	CASSFLGGDEQFF	TGTGCCAGCAGCTTTCTAGGGGGGGATGAGCAGTTCTTC
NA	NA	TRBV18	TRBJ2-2	CASSPRSRGLEAGELFF	TGTGCCAGCTCACCACGTTCCCGGGGGTTGGAGGCCGGGGAGCTGTTTTTT
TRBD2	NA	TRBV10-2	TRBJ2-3	CASSEWTSGRLTDTQYF	TGCGCCAGCAGTGAATGGACTAGCGGGAGGTTAACAGATACGCAGTATTTT
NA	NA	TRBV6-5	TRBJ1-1	CASSYPEGGTEAFF	TGTGCCAGCAGTTACCCTGAGGGAGGCACTGAAGCTTTCTTT
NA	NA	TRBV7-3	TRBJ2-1	CASSPHLTDEQFF	TGTGCCAGCAGCCCCCATCTAACCGATGAGCAGTTCTTC
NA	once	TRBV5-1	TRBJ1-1	CASRRREDTEAFF	TGCGCCAGCAGACGCAGGGAAGACACTGAAGCTTTCTTT
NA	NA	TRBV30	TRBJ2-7	CAWSHGGSSYEQYF	TGTGCCTGGAGTCATGGAGGGAGCTCCTACGAGCAGTACTTC
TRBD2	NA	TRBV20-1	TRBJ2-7	CSASWPGGDYEQYF	TGCAGTGCTAGTTGGCCGGGAGGGGACTACGAGCAGTACTTC
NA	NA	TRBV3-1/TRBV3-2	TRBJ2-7	CASSHPQQGTYEQYF	TGTGCCAGCAGCCACCCCCAACAGGGCACCTACGAGCAGTACTTC
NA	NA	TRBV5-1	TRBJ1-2	CASSPLTTSGPRGYTF	TGCGCCAGCAGCCCATTAACAACCTCAGGGCCGAGGGGCTACACCTTC
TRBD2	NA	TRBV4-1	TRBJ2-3	CASSQIAGAPDTQYF	TGCGCCAGCAGCCAAATAGCGGGAGCACCCGATACGCAGTATTTT
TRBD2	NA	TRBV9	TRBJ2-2	CASSGIAGSGGELFF	TGTGCCAGCAGCGGAATAGCGGGGAGTGGCGGGGAGCTGTTTTTT
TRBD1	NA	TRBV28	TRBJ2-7	CASRRQGSYEQYF	TGTGCCAGCAGAAGACAGGGGTCCTACGAGCAGTACTTC
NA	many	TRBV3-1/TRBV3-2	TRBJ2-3	CASSQGIGGPRQYF	TGTGCCAGCAGCCAAGGAATCGGCGGGCCCCGGCAGTATTTT
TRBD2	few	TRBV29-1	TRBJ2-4	CSGPPRTSGRAFAKNIQYF	TGCAGCGGCCCGCCCCGAACTAGCGGGAGGGCCTTCGCCAAAAACATTCAGTACTTC
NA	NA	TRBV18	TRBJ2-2	CASSYDRSHTGELFF	TGTGCCAGCTCATACGACAGGAGTCACACCGGGGAGCTGTTTTTT
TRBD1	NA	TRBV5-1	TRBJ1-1	CASSARGQGRMNTEAFF	TGCGCCAGCAGCGCCCGAGGACAGGGAAGGATGAACACTGAAGCTTTCTTT
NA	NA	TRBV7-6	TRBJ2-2	CASSLGTSNTGELFF	TGTGCCAGCAGCTTAGGAACTTCCAACACCGGGGAGCTGTTTTTT
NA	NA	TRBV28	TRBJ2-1	CASNSAGPGNEQFF	TGTGCCAGCAACTCCGCGGGGCCGGGCAATGAGCAGTTCTTC
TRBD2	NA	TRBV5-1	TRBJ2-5	CASSLATYSGFGTETQYF	TGCGCCAGCAGCTTGGCCACCTATAGCGGGTTCGGTACGGAGACCCAGTACTTC
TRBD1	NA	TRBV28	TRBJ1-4	CASRPQGATNEKLFF	TGTGCCAGCAGGCCCCAGGGGGCGACTAATGAAAAACTGTTTTTT
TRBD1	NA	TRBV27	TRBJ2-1	CASSLGGQLSYNEQFF	TGTGCCAGCAGTCTAGGGGGACAGCTCTCCTACAATGAGCAGTTCTTC
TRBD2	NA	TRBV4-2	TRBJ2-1	CASSQVGRLGSGATSYNEQFF	TGTGCCAGCAGCCAAGTTGGTCGACTCGGTAGCGGGGCTACCTCCTACAATGAGCAGTTCTTC
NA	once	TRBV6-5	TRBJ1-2	CASSYKTRGGGYGYTF	TGTGCCAGCAGTTACAAGACCCGGGGGGGCGGCTATGGCTACACCTTC
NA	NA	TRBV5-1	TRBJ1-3	CASTRTPGAGNTIYF	TGCGCCAGCACGCGTACCCCAGGGGCTGGAAACACCATATATTTT
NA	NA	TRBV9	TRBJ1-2	CASRGGSLSANYGYTF	TGTGCCAGCAGAGGCGGCAGCCTAAGCGCTAACTATGGCTACACCTTC
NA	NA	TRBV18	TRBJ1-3	CASSPPGATSGNTIYF	TGTGCCAGCTCACCACCAGGGGCTACCTCTGGAAACACCATATATTTT
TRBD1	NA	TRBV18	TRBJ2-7	CASSLRQGAPEGYEQYF	TGTGCCAGCTCACTTAGACAGGGGGCCCCGGAGGGTTACGAGCAGTACTTC
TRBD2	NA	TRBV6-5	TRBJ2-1	CASSLLAGGSNEQFF	TGTGCCAGCAGTTTACTAGCGGGAGGATCAAATGAGCAGTTCTTC
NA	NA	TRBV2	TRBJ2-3	CASSDGRDWDTQYF	TGTGCCAGCAGTGATGGGCGGGATTGGGATACGCAGTATTTT
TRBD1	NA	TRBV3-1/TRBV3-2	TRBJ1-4	CASSQQGASNEKLFF	TGTGCCAGCAGCCAACAGGGGGCCTCTAATGAAAAACTGTTTTTT
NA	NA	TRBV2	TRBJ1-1	CASSDTGRMNTEAFF	TGTGCCAGCAGTGATACAGGACGCATGAACACTGAAGCTTTCTTT
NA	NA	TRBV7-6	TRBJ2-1	CASSPRSADYNEQFF	TGTGCCAGCAGCCCCAGGTCCGCAGATTACAATGAGCAGTTCTTC
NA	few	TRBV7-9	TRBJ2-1	CASSRLGEQFF	TGTGCCAGCAGTCGACTCGGGGAGCAGTTCTTC
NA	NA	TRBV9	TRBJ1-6	CASSVGKGGEAYNSPLHF	TGTGCCAGCAGCGTAGGAAAAGGGGGGGAAGCCTATAATTCACCCCTCCACTTT
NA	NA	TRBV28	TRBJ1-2	CASISNSAGYTF	TGTGCCAGCATATCAAACTCTGCTGGCTACACCTTC
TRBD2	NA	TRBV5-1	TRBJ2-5	CASSRGTSGQETQYF	TGCGCCAGCAGCCGAGGGACTAGCGGCCAAGAGACCCAGTACTTC
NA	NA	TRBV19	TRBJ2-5	CASSQSETQYF	TGTGCCAGTAGTCAGTCAGAGACCCAGTACTTC
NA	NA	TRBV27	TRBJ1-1	CASSLEGVYTEAFF	TGTGCCAGCAGTCTAGAGGGGGTCTACACTGAAGCTTTCTTT
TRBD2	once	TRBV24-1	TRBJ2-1	CATSGRGNEGEQFF	TGTGCCACCTCTGGGAGGGGAAATGAGGGGGAGCAGTTCTTC
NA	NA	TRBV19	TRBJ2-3	CASSIERLSTDTQYF	TGTGCCAGTAGTATTGAGCGGTTGAGCACAGATACGCAGTATTTT
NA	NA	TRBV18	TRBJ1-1	CASSPRGGEATEAFF	TGTGCCAGCTCACCCCGGGGAGGGGAGGCCACTGAAGCTTTCTTT
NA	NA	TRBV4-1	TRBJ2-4	CASSQDTGTKNIQYF	TGCGCCAGCAGCCAAGATACAGGCACCAAAAACATTCAGTACTTC
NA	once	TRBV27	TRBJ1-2	CASSFIASGQYTF	TGTGCCAGCAGTTTTATTGCCTCAGGGCAGTACACCTTC
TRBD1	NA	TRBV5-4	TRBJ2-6	CASSPGQGGSSGANVLTF	TGTGCCAGCAGCCCCGGACAGGGGGGAAGCTCTGGGGCCAACGTCCTGACTTTC
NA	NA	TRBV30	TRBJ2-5	CAWSYASGETQYF	TGTGCCTGGAGTTATGCTAGTGGAGAGACCCAGTACTTC
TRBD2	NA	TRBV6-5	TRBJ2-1	CASSRRTSGNEQFF	TGTGCCAGCAGCCGACGGACTAGCGGCAATGAGCAGTTCTTC